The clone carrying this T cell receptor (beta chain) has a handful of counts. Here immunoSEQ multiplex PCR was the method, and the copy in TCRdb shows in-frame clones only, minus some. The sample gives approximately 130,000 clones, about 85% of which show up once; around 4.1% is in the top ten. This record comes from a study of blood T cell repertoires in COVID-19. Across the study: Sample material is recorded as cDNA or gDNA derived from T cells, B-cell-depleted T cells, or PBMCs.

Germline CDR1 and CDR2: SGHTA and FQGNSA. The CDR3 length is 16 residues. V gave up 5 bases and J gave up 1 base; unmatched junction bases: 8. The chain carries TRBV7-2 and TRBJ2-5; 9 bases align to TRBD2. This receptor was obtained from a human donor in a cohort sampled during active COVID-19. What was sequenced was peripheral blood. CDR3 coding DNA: TGTGCCAGCAGCCCTAGTGCGGGGGGGACCCAAGAGACCCAGTACTTC. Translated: CASSPSAGGTQETQYF. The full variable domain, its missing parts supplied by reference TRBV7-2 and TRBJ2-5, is GAGVSQSPSNKVTEKGKDVELRCDPISGHTALYWYRQSLGQGLEFLIYFQGNSAPDKSGLPSDRFSAERTGGSVSTLTIQRTQQEDSAVYLCASSPSAGGTQETQYFGPGTRLLVL.